This T cell receptor beta chain emerged from a study of beta chain features in type 1 diabetes (dated by TCRdb to the late 2010s). Looking at the study overall: Mean age, gender distribution, total cell number and subset yield did not differ between patients and healthy donors. A total of roughly 99 million sorted cells were examined across all samples, and the number of cells per subset was strongly correlated with RNA yield. In the study, recently diagnosed type 1 diabetes patients and matched healthy donors were compared on the TCRB repertoires of their sorted circulating CD4+ T cell subsets. Regulatory and stem cell-like memory subsets were obtained from only 8 patients and roughly eight healthy donors, while naive and central memory subsets were obtained from all 28 donors. The paper as a whole reports these results and caveats: Because the HLA sub-analyses included only small numbers of individuals, any influence of HLA type on TCRB rearrangement was left unresolved. PCR may preferentially amplify shorter templates, but because patient and control samples were amplified and corrected together, any resulting skew would affect both groups equally. In all four CD4+ subsets, TCRB CDR3 length was moderately but significantly shorter in type 1 diabetes patients. Patients with type 1 diabetes made fewer insertions and deleted more nucleotides at VDJ recombination sites, implying thymic rearrangement abnormalities. Because cDNA was sequenced instead of genomic DNA, highly expressing activated cells could be over-represented, though the groups showed no difference in activation or CD3 levels. Naive, central memory and regulatory TCRB repertoires appeared to be more alike among patients than among healthy donors.

Each donor gave one peripheral blood draw, averaging roughly 0.11 L, which was collected into heparinised tubes. Naive, central memory, regulatory and stem cell-like memory CD4+ T cells were sorted on a BD FACSAria II using a panel including CD45RO, CCR7, CD25, CD127, CD95 and CD27. All sorted populations exceeded 95% purity. PBMCs were separated immediately by Lymphoprep density gradient centrifugation and were stained directly, without being cultured. To minimize batch effects, samples were stained and sorted in pairs, one healthy donor with one patient per experiment. V and J are truncated by 5 bases and 2 bases respectively, leaving an intervening sequence of 12 bases. Measured from the cysteine to the phenylalanine, the CDR3 is 13 residues long. The read is trimmed to its CDR3 DNA, 39 bases read in frame from base 1. The germline V gene (reference sequence) supplies CDR1 GTSNPN and CDR2 SVGIG.

The table lists this clone with a few counts. The clone's antigen remains unknown. Base qualities are not recorded, but no much larger clone differs from it by a single base. The entire isolated RNA was reverse transcribed using the High Capacity cDNA Reverse Transcription Kit, and thus expressed TCRB transcripts were sequenced. Naive, central memory and regulatory T cell samples underwent deep immunoSEQ sequencing, averaging about 3.57 million total reads per sample. After sorted cells were lysed in RLT buffer, RNA was extracted with DNase-treated RNeasy Micro or Mini kits, with the choice depending on cell number. To prevent cross-contamination, every cell subset was processed on its own, while patient and healthy donor samples were processed together. TCRB sequences were amplified from cDNA with the immunoSEQ multiplex PCR, producing 87-bp fragments spanning the CDR3 region. The amplicons were sequenced using the Illumina HiSeq platform. The original pipeline was this. Synthetic template baselines were used to correct PCR bias computationally, reads within Hamming distance 2 were collapsed, and singletons that could not be merged were discarded. By aligning reads against IMGT, V, D and J genes, CDR3 length, and insertions or deletions at six rearrangement sites were assigned. Within each subset, clonotype counts were normalized to sorted cell number, and only after that were true diversity and Gini coefficients computed with the tcR R package. The overlap coefficient, calculated on TCRB nucleotide sequences, was used to measure repertoire sharing. Out-of-frame TCRB sequences from naive cells were analyzed to stand in for the pre-selection repertoire. Held by TCRdb, this immuneACCESS table contains in-frame sequences only and omits some clones. Under half of the omission traces to an unresolved V gene where checked; the cause of the rest is unknown. The V and J calls and clone size come from that table; D and trimming were worked out from the DNA. Here the sample has some 360,000 clones; around a fifth occur a single time. The ten largest make up 0.035% to 0.05% of the sample.

The specimen sequenced was naive CD4+ T cells from blood. In the paper's terms, the cell subset or site label means: true naive CD4+ T cells. This receptor was taken from a woman younger than 30 in good health. The rearranged segments are TRBV30 and TRBJ1-1, with the D gene too uncertain to name. The CDR3 region: CAWSGDANTEAFF. The nucleotide sequence is TGTGCCTGGTCGGGTGATGCAAACACTGAAGCTTTCTTT. Here the CDR3 is joined to the reference TRBV30 and TRBJ1-1 genes, and the full variable domain is: SQTIHQWPATLVQPVGSPLSLECTVEGTSNPNLYWYRQAAGRGLQLLFYSVGIGQISSEVPQNLSASRPQDRQFILSSKKLLLSDSGFYLCAWSGDANTEAFFGQGTRLTVV.